Given below is one T cell receptor beta chain in context. The antigen remains unidentified. This sample is drawn from a study of graft-versus-host responses after intestinal transplantation. V dropped 1 base and J dropped 4; count of bases not matched to a gene: 2. The CDR3 is made up of 15 amino acids. Germline CDR1 reads SGHNT; CDR2 reads YYREEE (reference sequence). Assay used: immunoSEQ multiplex PCR; TCRdb lists only in-frame clones, some missing. The data contain fewer than 90,000 clones, about 94% of them singletons. The sample here was unstimulated CD4+ T cells sorted from spleen or lymph node cells, taken before transplant. The receptor was derived from a human donor who was the organ donor for an intestinal transplant. V usage is TRBV5-4 and J usage is TRBJ2-1; 10 positions agree with TRBD1. The CDR3 protein is CASSLRTGGYNEQFF. In DNA, the CDR3 is TGTGCCAGCAGCTTGAGGACAGGGGGATACAATGAGCAGTTCTTC.